This TCR beta chain comes out of a study of blood T cell repertoires in COVID-19. Turning to the study itself: The United States, Italy and Spain were the sources of the acute and convalescent COVID-19 samples. T cells, B-cell-depleted T cells, or PBMCs supplied cDNA or gDNA.

In the study's own analysis: Quantification of nucleated cells was approximated via reference gene primer amplification. Produced via immunoSEQ multiplex PCR; TCRdb's table is partial and in-frame only. V and J calls plus clone size are reproduced from that table; the DNA served to infer D and trimming. Of 120,000 or so clones in the sample, about 84% were seen once. The origin of this receptor is a man between 60 and 75 years old with acute or convalescent COVID-19. The specimen was peripheral blood.

The CDR3 DNA follows: TGTGCCATCAGTGAAATCCCGGCCGATCGGAGGGACTATGGCTACACCTTC. Its protein is CAISEIPADRRDYGYTF. The chain carries TRBV10-3 and TRBJ1-2; D ambiguous. Germline V CDR1 and CDR2: ENHRY, SYGVKD. This CDR3 has 17 amino acids. Trimming stripped 3 bases from V and 3 bases from J, with 20 bases between.